One sample yielded the 16 T cell receptor beta chains listed below, sequenced in a study of blood T cells in healthy people across ages. The use of a sample-barcoded 5' primer and a J-beta primer mix characterized a second PCR of roughly 6 to 12 cycles. TCRdb re-called the 5' RACE reads with MiXCR, one entry per CDR3 protein. The table includes hundreds of thousands of distinct CDR3 sequences, 55% to 70% detected once. Sequencing input: blood. The receptor set was obtained from a man aged 25-45 years in good health.

The CDR3 DNA reads TGTGCCAGCAGTTACGGGGCTATTCCCCCCGTCCTGACTTTC. Translating gives CASSYGAIPPVLTF. The chain employs TRBV6-6 and TRBJ2-6, with TRBD1 as a possible D gene (5 bases). Germline assignment: CDR1 MNHNY and CDR2 SVGAGI (reference sequence). CDR3 size: 14 residues. Deletions cut 2 bases from V and 12 bases from J, with 14 bases between.

The chain links TRBV4-3 to TRBJ2-3, with D perhaps being TRBD1 or TRBD2 (5 bases each). V gave up 1 base and J gave up 6 bases, with 14 bases separating them. Germline V gene sequence: CDR1 LGHNA, CDR2 YSLEER. The CDR3 is 15 amino acids. CDR3 protein: CASSQVGTVGDTQYF. The DNA of the CDR3 is TGCGCCAGCAGCCAAGTCGGGACGGTCGGGGATACGCAGTATTTT.

This clonotype was found once. The CDR3 is CSAPPLAGGGNEQFF. The CDR3, as DNA: TGCAGTGCCCCCCCACTAGCGGGGGGAGGGAATGAGCAGTTCTTC. The rearrangement uses TRBV20-1 and TRBJ2-1, with 12 bases fitting TRBD2. Trimming at V came to 6 bases and at J to 7 bases, leaving 10 bases not matched to a gene. Germline CDR1 and CDR2: DFQATT and SNEGSKA (reference sequence). The CDR3 runs to 15 residues.

The chain couples TRBV7-2 to TRBJ1-1, with D possibly being TRBD1 (6 bases). The germline gives CDR1 SGHTA, CDR2 FQGNSA. V lost 8 bases, J lost 2 bases, and 21 bases lay in between. This CDR3 region has 16 residues. The CDR3 coding sequence is TGTGCCAGCGGCGGATTGGGTTGGGGGCTTAACACTGAAGCTTTCTTT. It specifies CASGGLGWGLNTEAFF.

The chain is built from TRBV3-1 and TRBJ2-5, with TRBD2 identical over 8 bases. Germline CDR1 is LGHDT and CDR2 is YNNKEL (reference sequence). J was trimmed by 2 bases and V by 6 bases; bases with no gene match: 11. This CDR3 contains 16 residues. The CDR3 DNA reads TGTGCCAGCAGTCAGCTAGCGGGTCTTAGGCAAGAGACCCAGTACTTC. Translated, it gives CASSQLAGLRQETQYF.

CDR3 in DNA: TGTGCCAGCAGCACTAGCGGGGGGGATGAGCAGTTCTTC. Protein: CASSTSGGDEQFF. This rearrangement joins TRBV7-2 to TRBJ2-1; TRBD2 agrees at 13 bases. V was clipped by 5 bases and J by 8 bases; unmatched bases: 0. Looked up from germline, CDR1 is SGHTA and CDR2 is FQGNSA. The CDR3 length is 13 residues.

The chain recombines TRBV12-3 or TRBV12-4 with TRBJ2-6; D not resolved. The CDR3 totals 16 residues. The V and J ends lost 6 bases and 1 base respectively, with 13 bases between them. Here the CDR3 reads CASSPGAGSGANVLTF. For the CDR3, the DNA is TGTGCCAGCAGCCCAGGTGCAGGTTCTGGGGCCAACGTCCTGACTTTC.

The V and J genes are TRBV6-2 or TRBV6-3 and TRBJ2-7, with TRBD2 matching 7 bases. The end of the DNA is better explained by TRBJ2-5, so the J call may be wrong. The CDR3 loop spans 15 amino acids. Germline lookup yields CDR1 MNHEY and CDR2 SVGEGT. The CDR3, as DNA: TGTGCCACCCTAGCGGAACAGCTCAAATATGAGACCCAGTACTTC. Its protein is CATLAEQLKYETQYF.

V and J are TRBV20-1 and TRBJ2-5, with D perhaps TRBD2 (6 bases). V was trimmed by 0 bases and J by 5 bases, leaving 16 bases between them. Germline V gene data show CDR1 as DFQATT and CDR2 as SNEGSKA (reference sequence). The length of the CDR3 is 15 residues. This CDR3 reads CSARDPGRGGETQYF. CDR3 bases: TGCAGTGCTAGAGATCCGGGGCGGGGCGGGGAGACCCAGTACTTC.

Worth noting for this clonotype: The junction and the germline gene differ at one end; a read error may be behind it. V gene TRBV9 combines with J gene TRBJ2-1; TRBD2 matches 8 bases. Germline CDR1 is SGDLS and CDR2 is YYNGEE. This CDR3 spans 18 amino acids. The CDR3 reads CVSSVDGRAGDHDNEQFF. The CDR3 DNA is TGTGTCAGCAGCGTAGATGGGCGAGCGGGAGACCACGACAATGAGCAGTTCTTC.

This clonotype has just a few counts. V usage is TRBV9 and J usage is TRBJ2-1; D remains ambiguous. This CDR3 region has 14 residues. Germline V gene data show CDR1 as SGDLS and CDR2 as YYNGEE. The V end lost 0 bases, the J end lost 4 bases, and 8 bases lay between the germline ends. CDR3 sequence reads: CASSVEDNYNEQFF. DNA for the CDR3: TGTGCCAGCAGCGTAGAGGATAATTACAATGAGCAGTTCTTC.

Comment on this clonotype: At one end the junction does not follow the germline gene, possibly because of a read error. In nucleotides, the CDR3 is TGTGCCAGCAACAAAGATACGCGGTATTTT. This codes for CASNKDTRYF. The genes are TRBV12-3 or TRBV12-4 and TRBJ2-3; no firm D call. The CDR3 is 10 residues long.

This clonotype has a handful of counts. This chain joins TRBV3-1 and TRBJ2-4; D is unclear. TRBJ2-7 explains the end of the DNA better; the J call may be wrong. The germline CDR1 and CDR2 sequences are LGHDT and YNNKEL (reference sequence). There are 13 residues in the CDR3. CDR3 protein: CASSQEVDYEQYF. The CDR3 nucleotides read TGTGCCAGCAGCCAAGAGGTGGATTACGAGCAGTACTTC.

This clonotype was seen more than once but under ten times. The rearrangement uses TRBV28 and TRBJ2-7; no clear D. The V gene's germline CDR1 is MDHEN and CDR2 SYDVKM. V lost 7 bases to trimming and J lost 2 bases, with 9 bases between them. The CDR3 loop spans 12 amino acids. CDR3 nucleotide sequence: TGTGCCAGCAACGAGGTCACCTACGAGCAGTACTTC. As protein: CASNEVTYEQYF. Full variable domain (outside the CDR3, taken from reference TRBV28 and TRBJ2-7): DVKVTQSSRYLVKRTGEKVFLECVQDMDHENMFWYRQDPGLGLRLIYFSYDVKMKEKGDIPEGYSVSREKKERFSLILESASTNQTSMYLCASNEVTYEQYFGPGTRLTVT.

As to this clonotype: Relative to the germline gene, one junction end is altered; a read error may explain this. This chain connects TRBV4-2 to TRBJ2-1; 13 bases agree with TRBD2. Germline V gene sequence: CDR1 LGHNA, CDR2 YNFKEQ. The CDR3 length is 20 residues. The CDR3 nucleotides read TGTGTCAGCAGCCGAAAGATCGGACTAGCGGGGGTCCGGTCCTACAATGAGCAGTTCTTC. It is translated as CVSSRKIGLAGVRSYNEQFF.

For this clonotype: Mismatch with germline at one junction end may stem from a read error. V usage is TRBV15 and J usage is TRBJ2-2; unclear D gene. The CDR3 loop spans 14 amino acids. Germline lookup yields CDR1 LNHNV and CDR2 YYDKDF (reference sequence). Written as DNA, the CDR3 is TGTGCCGCCAGCAGAGATTGGGGCACCGGGGAGCTGTTTTTT. It codes for CAASRDWGTGELFF.